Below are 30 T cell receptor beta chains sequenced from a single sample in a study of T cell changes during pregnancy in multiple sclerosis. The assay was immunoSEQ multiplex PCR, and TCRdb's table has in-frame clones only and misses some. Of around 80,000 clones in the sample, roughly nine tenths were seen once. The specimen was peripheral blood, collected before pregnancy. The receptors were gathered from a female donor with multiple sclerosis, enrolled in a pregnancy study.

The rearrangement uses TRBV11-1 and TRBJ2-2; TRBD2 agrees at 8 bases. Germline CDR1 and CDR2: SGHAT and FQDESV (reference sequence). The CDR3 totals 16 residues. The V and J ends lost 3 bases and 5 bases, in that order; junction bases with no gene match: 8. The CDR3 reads CASSLTSGRETGELFF. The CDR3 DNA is TGTGCCAGCAGCTTGACAAGCGGGAGAGAGACCGGGGAGCTGTTTTTT.

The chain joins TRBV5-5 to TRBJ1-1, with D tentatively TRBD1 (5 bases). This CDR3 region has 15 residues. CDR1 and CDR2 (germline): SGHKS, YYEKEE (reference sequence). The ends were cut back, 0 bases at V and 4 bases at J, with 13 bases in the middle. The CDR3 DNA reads TGTGCCAGCAGCTTGGCGGCAGGGAGGACCACTGAAGCTTTCTTT. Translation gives CASSLAAGRTTEAFF.

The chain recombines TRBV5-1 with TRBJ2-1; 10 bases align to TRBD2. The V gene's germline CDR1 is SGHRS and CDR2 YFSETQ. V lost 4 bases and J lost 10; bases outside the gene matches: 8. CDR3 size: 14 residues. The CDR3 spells CASSASGRPGEQFF. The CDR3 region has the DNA TGCGCCAGCAGCGCTAGCGGGAGACCAGGCGAGCAGTTCTTC.

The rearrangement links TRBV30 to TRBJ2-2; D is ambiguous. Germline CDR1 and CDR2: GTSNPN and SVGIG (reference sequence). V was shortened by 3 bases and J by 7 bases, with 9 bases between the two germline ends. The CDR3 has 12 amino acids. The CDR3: CAWSMGSGELFF. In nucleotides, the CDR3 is TGTGCCTGGAGCATGGGCAGCGGGGAGCTGTTTTTT. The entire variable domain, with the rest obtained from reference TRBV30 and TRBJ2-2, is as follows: SQTIHQWPATLVQPVGSPLSLECTVEGTSNPNLYWYRQAAGRGLQLLFYSVGIGQISSEVPQNLSASRPQDRQFILSSKKLLLSDSGFYLCAWSMGSGELFFGEGSRLTVL.

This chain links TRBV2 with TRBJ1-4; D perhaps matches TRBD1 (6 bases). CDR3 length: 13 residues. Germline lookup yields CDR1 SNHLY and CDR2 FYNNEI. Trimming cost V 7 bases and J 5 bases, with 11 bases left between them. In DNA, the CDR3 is TGTGCCAGCATATGGCAGGGGAATGAAAAACTGTTTTTT. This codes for CASIWQGNEKLFF. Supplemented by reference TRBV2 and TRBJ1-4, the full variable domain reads EPEVTQTPSHQVTQMGQEVILRCVPISNHLYFYWYRQILGQKVEFLVSFYNNEISEKSEIFDDQFSVERPDGSNFTLKIRSTKLEDSAMYFCASIWQGNEKLFFGSGTQLSVL.

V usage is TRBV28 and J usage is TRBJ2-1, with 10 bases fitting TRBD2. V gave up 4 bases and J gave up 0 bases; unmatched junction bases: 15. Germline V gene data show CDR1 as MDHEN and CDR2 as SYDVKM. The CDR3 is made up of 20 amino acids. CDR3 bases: TGTGCCAGCAGTTCTGCCAGCGGGAGGGATACTCCGCGCTCCTACAATGAGCAGTTCTTC. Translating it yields CASSSASGRDTPRSYNEQFF. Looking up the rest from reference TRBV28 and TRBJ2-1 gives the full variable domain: DVKVTQSSRYLVKRTGEKVFLECVQDMDHENMFWYRQDPGLGLRLIYFSYDVKMKEKGDIPEGYSVSREKKERFSLILESASTNQTSMYLCASSSASGRDTPRSYNEQFFGPGTRLTVL.

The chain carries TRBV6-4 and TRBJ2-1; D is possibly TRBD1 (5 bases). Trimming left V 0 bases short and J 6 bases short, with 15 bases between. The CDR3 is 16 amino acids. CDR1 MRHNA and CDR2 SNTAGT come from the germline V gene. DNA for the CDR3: TGTGCCAGCAGTGACTCGATCAGGGCTCCGTTCAATGAGCAGTTCTTC. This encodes CASSDSIRAPFNEQFF.

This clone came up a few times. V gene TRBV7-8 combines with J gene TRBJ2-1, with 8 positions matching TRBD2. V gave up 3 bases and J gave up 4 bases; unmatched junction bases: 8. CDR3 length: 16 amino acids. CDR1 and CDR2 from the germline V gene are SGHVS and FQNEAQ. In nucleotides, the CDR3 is TGTGCCAGCAGCTTTTTTAGCGGGATAAGGTACAATGAGCAGTTCTTC. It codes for CASSFFSGIRYNEQFF.

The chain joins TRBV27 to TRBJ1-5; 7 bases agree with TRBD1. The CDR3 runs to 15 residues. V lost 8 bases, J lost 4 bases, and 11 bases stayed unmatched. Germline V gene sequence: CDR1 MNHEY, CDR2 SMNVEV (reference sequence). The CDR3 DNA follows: TGTGCCAGCCAAAAATCGGGACAGTTAAATCAGCCCCAGCATTTT. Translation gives CASQKSGQLNQPQHF.

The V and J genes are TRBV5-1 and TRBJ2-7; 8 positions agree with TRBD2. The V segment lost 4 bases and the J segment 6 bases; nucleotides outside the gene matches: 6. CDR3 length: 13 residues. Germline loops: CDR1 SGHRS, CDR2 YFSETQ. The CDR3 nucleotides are TGCGCCAGCAGCCAGCGGGAGTTAAGCGAGCAGTACTTC. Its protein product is CASSQRELSEQYF.

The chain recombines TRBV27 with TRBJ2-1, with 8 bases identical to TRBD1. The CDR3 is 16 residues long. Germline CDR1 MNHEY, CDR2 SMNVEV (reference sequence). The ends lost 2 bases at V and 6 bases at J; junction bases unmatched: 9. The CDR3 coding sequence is TGTGCCAGCAGTTTACAGGGGGCCCTTACCTTCAATGAGCAGTTCTTC. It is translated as CASSLQGALTFNEQFF.

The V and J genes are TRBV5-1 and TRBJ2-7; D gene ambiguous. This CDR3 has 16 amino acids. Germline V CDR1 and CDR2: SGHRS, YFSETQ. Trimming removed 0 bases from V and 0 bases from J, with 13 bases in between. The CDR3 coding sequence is TGCGCCAGCAGCTTGGTTGATGGGTCTAGCTCCTACGAGCAGTACTTC. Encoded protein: CASSLVDGSSSYEQYF.

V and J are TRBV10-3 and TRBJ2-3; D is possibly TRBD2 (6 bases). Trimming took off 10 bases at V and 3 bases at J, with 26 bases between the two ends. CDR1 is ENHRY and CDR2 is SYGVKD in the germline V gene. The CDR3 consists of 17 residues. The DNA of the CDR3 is TGTGCCACCGCTAAATTGGAGAGCGGGCTAACTACAGATACGCAGTATTTT. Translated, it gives CATAKLESGLTTDTQYF.

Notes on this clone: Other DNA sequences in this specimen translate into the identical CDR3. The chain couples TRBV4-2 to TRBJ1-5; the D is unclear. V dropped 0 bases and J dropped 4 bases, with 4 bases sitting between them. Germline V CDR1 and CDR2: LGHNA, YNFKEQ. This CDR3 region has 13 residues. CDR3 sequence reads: CASSQDSNQPQHF. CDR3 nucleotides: TGTGCCAGCAGCCAAGATAGTAATCAGCCCCAGCATTTT.

CDR3 region: CASSGTGPFYEQYF. In DNA, the CDR3 is TGTGCCAGTAGCGGGACAGGTCCATTCTACGAGCAGTACTTC. V usage is TRBV19 and J usage is TRBJ2-7; 8 nucleotides match TRBD1. Germline CDR1 and CDR2: LNHDA and SQIVND (reference sequence). There are 14 residues in the CDR3. J lost 3 bases, V lost 6 bases, and 7 bases had no gene match.

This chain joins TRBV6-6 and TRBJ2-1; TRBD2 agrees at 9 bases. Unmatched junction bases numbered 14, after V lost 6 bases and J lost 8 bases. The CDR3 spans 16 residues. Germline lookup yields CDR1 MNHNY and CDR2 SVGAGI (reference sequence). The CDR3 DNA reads TGTGCCAGCAGATTACTTTCCGGGACTAGCAGCGATGAGCAGTTCTTC. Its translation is CASRLLSGTSSDEQFF.

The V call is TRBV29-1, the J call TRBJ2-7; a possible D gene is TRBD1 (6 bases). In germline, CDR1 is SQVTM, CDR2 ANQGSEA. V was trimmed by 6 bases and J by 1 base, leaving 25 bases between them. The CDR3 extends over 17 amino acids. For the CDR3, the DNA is TGCAGCGTGATCCGGGACAATGGACCTCTTAGATCCTACGAGCAGTACTTC. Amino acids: CSVIRDNGPLRSYEQYF.

CDR3: CASSFRTGGKNTEAFF. CDR3 DNA: TGTGCCAGCAGTTTCCGGACAGGGGGCAAGAACACTGAAGCTTTCTTT. This rearrangement joins TRBV28 to TRBJ1-1; TRBD1 aligns across 11 bases. Germline values: CDR1 MDHEN, CDR2 SYDVKM. J gave up 1 base and V 3 bases, and 4 bases lay outside the gene matches. CDR3 length equals 16 residues.

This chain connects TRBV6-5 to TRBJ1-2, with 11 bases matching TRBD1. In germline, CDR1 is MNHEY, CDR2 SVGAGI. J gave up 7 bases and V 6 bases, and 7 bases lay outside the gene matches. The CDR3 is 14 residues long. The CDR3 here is CASSLGQGAPGYTF. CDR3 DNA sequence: TGTGCCAGCAGCCTCGGACAGGGGGCGCCTGGCTACACCTTC.

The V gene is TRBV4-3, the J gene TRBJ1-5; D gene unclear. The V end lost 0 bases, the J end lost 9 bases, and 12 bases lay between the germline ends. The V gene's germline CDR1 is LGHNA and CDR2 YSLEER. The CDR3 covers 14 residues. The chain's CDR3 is CASSQDGEEGPQHF. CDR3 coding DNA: TGCGCCAGCAGCCAAGATGGAGAAGAGGGGCCCCAGCATTTT.

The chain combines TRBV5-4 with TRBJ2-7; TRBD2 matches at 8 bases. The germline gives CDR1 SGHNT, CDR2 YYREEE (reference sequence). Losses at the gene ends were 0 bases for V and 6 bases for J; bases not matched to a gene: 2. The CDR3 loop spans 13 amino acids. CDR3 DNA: TGTGCCAGCAGCTTGGCGGGAGGGCCCGAGCAGTACTTC. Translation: CASSLAGGPEQYF.

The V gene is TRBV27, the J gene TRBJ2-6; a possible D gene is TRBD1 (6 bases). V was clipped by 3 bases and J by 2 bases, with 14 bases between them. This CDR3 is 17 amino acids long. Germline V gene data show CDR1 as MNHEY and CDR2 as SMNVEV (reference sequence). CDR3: CASSFAGVHPGANVLTF. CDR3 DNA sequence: TGTGCCAGCAGTTTTGCAGGGGTTCACCCTGGGGCCAACGTCCTGACTTTC.

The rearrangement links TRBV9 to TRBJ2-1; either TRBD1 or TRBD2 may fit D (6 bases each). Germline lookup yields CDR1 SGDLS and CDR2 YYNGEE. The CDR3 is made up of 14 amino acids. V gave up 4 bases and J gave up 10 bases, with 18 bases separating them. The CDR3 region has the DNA TGTGCCAGCAGCCTAGGGGGACTCCAGGCGGAGCAGTTCTTC. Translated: CASSLGGLQAEQFF.

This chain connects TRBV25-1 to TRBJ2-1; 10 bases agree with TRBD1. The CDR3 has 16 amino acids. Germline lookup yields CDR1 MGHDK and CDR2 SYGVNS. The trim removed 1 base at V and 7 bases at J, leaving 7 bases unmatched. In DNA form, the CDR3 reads TGTGCCAGCAGTGAATTCCCGGGGACAGGGGATAATGAGCAGTTCTTC. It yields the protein CASSEFPGTGDNEQFF.

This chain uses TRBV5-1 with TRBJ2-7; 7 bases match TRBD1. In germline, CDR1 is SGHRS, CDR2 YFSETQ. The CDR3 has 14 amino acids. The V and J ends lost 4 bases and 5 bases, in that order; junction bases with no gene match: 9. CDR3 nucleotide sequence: TGCGCCAGCAGCCCCGACAGGGCTCCCGACGAGCAGTACTTC. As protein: CASSPDRAPDEQYF.

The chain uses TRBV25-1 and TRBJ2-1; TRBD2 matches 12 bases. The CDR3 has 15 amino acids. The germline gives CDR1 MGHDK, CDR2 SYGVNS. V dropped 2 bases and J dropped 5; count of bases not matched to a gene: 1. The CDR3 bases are TGTGCCAGCAGTGAACTAGCGGGAGGGAACAATGAGCAGTTCTTC. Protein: CASSELAGGNNEQFF.

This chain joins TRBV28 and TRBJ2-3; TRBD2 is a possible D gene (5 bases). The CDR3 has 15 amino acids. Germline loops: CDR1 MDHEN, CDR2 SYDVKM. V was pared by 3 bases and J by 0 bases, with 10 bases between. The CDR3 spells CASSFGADSTDTQYF. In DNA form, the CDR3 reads TGTGCCAGCAGTTTCGGAGCGGATAGCACAGATACGCAGTATTTT.

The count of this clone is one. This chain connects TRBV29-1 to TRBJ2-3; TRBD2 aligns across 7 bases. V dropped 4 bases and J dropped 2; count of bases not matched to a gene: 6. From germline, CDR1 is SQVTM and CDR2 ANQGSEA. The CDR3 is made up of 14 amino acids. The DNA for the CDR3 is TGCAGCGTTGTTCGGGAGGTTGACACAGATACGCAGTATTTT. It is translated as CSVVREVDTDTQYF.

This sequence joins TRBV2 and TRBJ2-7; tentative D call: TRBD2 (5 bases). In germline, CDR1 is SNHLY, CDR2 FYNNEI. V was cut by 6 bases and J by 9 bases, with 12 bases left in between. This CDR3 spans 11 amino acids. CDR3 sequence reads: CASSAWGVQYF. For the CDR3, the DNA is TGTGCCAGCAGCGCTTGGGGAGTGCAGTACTTC. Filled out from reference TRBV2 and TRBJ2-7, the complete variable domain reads EPEVTQTPSHQVTQMGQEVILRCVPISNHLYFYWYRQILGQKVEFLVSFYNNEISEKSEIFDDQFSVERPDGSNFTLKIRSTKLEDSAMYFCASSAWGVQYFGPGTRLTVT.

CDR3 DNA sequence: TGTGCCAGCAGCCTCTTTTTGAGCACAGATACGCAGTATTTT. This gives the protein CASSLFLSTDTQYF. The chain combines TRBV9 with TRBJ2-3; D is unresolved. The CDR3 spans 14 residues. Germline assignment: CDR1 SGDLS and CDR2 YYNGEE. The V and J ends lost 4 bases and 0 bases respectively, with 9 bases between them.